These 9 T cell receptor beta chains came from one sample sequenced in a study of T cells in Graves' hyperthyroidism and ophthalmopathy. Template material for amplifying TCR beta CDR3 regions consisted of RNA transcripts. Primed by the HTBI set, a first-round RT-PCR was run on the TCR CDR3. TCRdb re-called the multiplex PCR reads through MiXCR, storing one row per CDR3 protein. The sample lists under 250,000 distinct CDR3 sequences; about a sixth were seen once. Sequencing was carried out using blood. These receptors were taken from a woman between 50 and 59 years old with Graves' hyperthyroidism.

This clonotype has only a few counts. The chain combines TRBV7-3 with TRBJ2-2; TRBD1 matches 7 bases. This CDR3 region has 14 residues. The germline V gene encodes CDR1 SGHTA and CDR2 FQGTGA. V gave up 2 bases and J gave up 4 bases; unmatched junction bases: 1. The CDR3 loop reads CASSLGQVTGELFF. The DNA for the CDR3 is TGTGCCAGCAGCTTAGGACAGGTCACCGGGGAGCTGTTTTTT.

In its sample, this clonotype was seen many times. The CDR3 nucleotides are TGTGCCAGCAGCTTCGGTATCCCCGCCAATGAGCAGTTCTTC. This encodes CASSFGIPANEQFF. V usage is TRBV7-2 and J usage is TRBJ2-1; no definite D call. Germline CDR1 reads SGHTA; CDR2 reads FQGNSA. The CDR3 sequence is 14 residues long. Between the trimmed V and J ends, which lost 3 bases and 6 bases, there was a span of 12 bases.

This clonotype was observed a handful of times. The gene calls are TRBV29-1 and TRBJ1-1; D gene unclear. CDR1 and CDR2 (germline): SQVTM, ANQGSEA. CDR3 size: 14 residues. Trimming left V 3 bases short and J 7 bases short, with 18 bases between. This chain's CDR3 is CSVEAPGSDIEAFF. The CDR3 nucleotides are TGCAGCGTTGAGGCGCCGGGGAGTGACATTGAAGCTTTCTTT.

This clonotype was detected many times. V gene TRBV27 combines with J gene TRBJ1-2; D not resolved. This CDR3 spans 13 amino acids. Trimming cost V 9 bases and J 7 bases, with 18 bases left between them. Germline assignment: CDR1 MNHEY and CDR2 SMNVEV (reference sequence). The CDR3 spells CASRKDAGGGYTF. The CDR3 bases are TGTGCCAGTCGGAAAGACGCAGGTGGTGGCTACACCTTC.

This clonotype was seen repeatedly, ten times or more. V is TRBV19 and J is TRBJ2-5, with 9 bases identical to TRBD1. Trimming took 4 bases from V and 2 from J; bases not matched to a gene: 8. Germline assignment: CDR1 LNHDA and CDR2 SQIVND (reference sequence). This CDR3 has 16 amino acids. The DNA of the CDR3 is TGTGCCAGTAGTAAGAGGGGACAGGGAAATCAAGAGACCCAGTACTTC. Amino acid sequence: CASSKRGQGNQETQYF.

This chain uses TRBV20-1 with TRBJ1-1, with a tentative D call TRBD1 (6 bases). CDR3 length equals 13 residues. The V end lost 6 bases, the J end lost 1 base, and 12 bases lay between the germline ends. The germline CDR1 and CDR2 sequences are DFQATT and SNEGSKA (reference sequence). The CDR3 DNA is TGCAGTGCCACCAGGACAGCGAACACTGAAGCTTTCTTT. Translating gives CSATRTANTEAFF.

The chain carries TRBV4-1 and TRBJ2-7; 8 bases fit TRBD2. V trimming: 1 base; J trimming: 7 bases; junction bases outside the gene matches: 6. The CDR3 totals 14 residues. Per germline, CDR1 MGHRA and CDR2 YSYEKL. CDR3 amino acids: CASSQAGGPGEQYF. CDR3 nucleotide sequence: TGCGCCAGCAGCCAAGCGGGAGGGCCTGGAGAGCAGTACTTC.

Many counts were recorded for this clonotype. In DNA, the CDR3 is TGTGCCAGCAGCCACCTACTAGCGGGAGGGGACAATGAGCAGTTCTTC. It is translated as CASSHLLAGGDNEQFF. The chain employs TRBV11-2 and TRBJ2-1, with 13 positions matching TRBD2. Germline CDR1 reads SGHAT; CDR2 reads FQNNGV. Unmatched junction bases numbered 6, after V lost 5 bases and J lost 5 bases. The CDR3 is 16 residues long.

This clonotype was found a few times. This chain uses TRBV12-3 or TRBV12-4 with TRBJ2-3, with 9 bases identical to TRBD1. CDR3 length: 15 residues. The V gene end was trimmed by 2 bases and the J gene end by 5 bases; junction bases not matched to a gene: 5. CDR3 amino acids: CASSLRQGEGDTQYF. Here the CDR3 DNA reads TGTGCCAGCAGTTTAAGACAGGGGGAGGGAGATACGCAGTATTTT.